The source of this T cell receptor (beta chain) is a study of T cell responses to AZD1222 COVID-19 vaccine. Germline V CDR1 and CDR2: MNHEY, SVGAGI. V lost 3 bases and J lost 5; bases outside the gene matches: 13. This CDR3 comprises 16 residues. Comments on this clone: Its antigen is undetermined.

The data were produced by immunoSEQ multiplex PCR, yet TCRdb's version contains in-frame clones alone and is incomplete. Of about 120,000 clones in the sample, 70% to 90% were seen once. The study's findings and limits: Nearly half of spike-specific TCRs reportedly target variant regions that are unmutated in the B.1.351 and B.1.1.7 variants. Repertoire collection took place solely once the T cell response had peaked. In a largely white British group with more females than males, clonal diversity was possibly underestimated.

The source material was peripheral blood, sampled on day 0 of MenACWY control vaccination. The chain links TRBV6-5 to TRBJ2-7, with 7 bases fitting TRBD1. The TCR comes from an adult in good health. The CDR3 loop reads CASSYMGQPLRNEQYF. CDR3 DNA sequence: TGTGCCAGCAGTTATATGGGACAGCCCCTTAGGAACGAGCAGTACTTC.